These 18 T cell receptor beta chains share one sample of origin, sequenced in a study of T cell changes during pregnancy in multiple sclerosis. Produced via immunoSEQ multiplex PCR; TCRdb's table is partial and in-frame only. Of tens of thousands of clones detected, roughly nine tenths appear once; the ten largest clones hold about 0.76%. Specimen: CD4+ T cells from peripheral blood mononuclear cells, collected in the first trimester of pregnancy. The receptor set was obtained from a female donor with multiple sclerosis, enrolled in a pregnancy study.

CDR3 amino acids: CASSPLQGVNEQFF. Here the CDR3 DNA reads TGTGCCAGCTCACCTTTACAGGGGGTTAATGAGCAGTTCTTC. The chain is built from TRBV18 and TRBJ2-1, with 8 bases aligning to TRBD1. The germline gives CDR1 KGHSH, CDR2 LQKENI. V trimming: 3 bases; J trimming: 7 bases; junction bases outside the gene matches: 5. The CDR3 has 14 residues.

This chain connects TRBV4-3 to TRBJ2-7; a possible D gene is TRBD1 (5 bases). This CDR3 contains 14 residues. The V gene's germline CDR1 is LGHNA and CDR2 YSLEER. V was pared by 4 bases and J by 6 bases, with 16 bases between. The CDR3 protein is CASSPLGPNGEQYF. The CDR3 DNA sequence: TGCGCCAGCAGCCCCCTGGGGCCGAACGGCGAGCAGTACTTC.

The genes are TRBV6-5 and TRBJ1-2; D gene uncertain. V lost 0 bases and J lost 2, with 10 bases in between. Germline lookup yields CDR1 MNHEY and CDR2 SVGAGI. This CDR3 spans 15 amino acids. CDR3 sequence: CASSYSPRGNYGYTF. The CDR3 nucleotides read TGTGCCAGCAGTTACTCTCCAAGAGGGAACTATGGCTACACCTTC.

The rearrangement links TRBV6-5 to TRBJ1-5; 7 bases are shared with TRBD1. Germline trimming cut 6 bases from V and 4 bases from J; bases unmatched to any gene: 9. Germline loops: CDR1 MNHEY, CDR2 SVGAGI. This CDR3 is 15 amino acids long. The CDR3 sequence is CASRPDRAWNQPQHF. The CDR3, as DNA: TGTGCCAGCAGGCCAGACAGGGCTTGGAATCAGCCCCAGCATTTT.

The chain carries TRBV6-6 and TRBJ1-1, with D perhaps TRBD1 (6 bases). With 0 bases removed from V and 1 base from J, the gap between germline ends came to 9 bases. The CDR3 is 15 amino acids. Germline CDR1 reads MNHNY; CDR2 reads SVGAGI (reference sequence). CDR3 sequence: CASSYSLQGNTEAFF. The CDR3, as DNA: TGTGCCAGCAGTTACTCGTTACAGGGGAACACTGAAGCTTTCTTT.

This clone was seen a few times. This CDR3 reads CASSQAVAGRTDTQYF. The CDR3 DNA reads as TGCGCCAGCAGCCAAGCGGTGGCAGGGAGGACAGATACGCAGTATTTT. This chain joins TRBV4-3 and TRBJ2-3; tentatively, D is TRBD2 (6 bases). The CDR3 consists of 16 residues. The V gene lost 1 base and the J gene lost 3 bases, with 14 bases spanning the gap. Looked up from germline, CDR1 is LGHNA and CDR2 is YSLEER.

The CDR3 reads CASNLKPNEQYF. CDR3 in DNA: TGTGCCAGCAATCTAAAACCGAACGAGCAGTACTTC. The V call is TRBV2, the J call TRBJ2-7; D not resolved. The CDR3 runs to 12 residues. CDR1 SNHLY and CDR2 FYNNEI come from the germline V gene. V shed 7 bases and J shed 5 bases, with 12 bases lying between them.

This sequence joins TRBV5-6 and TRBJ2-3; the D gene is possibly TRBD2 (5 bases). Germline V lookup: CDR1 SGHDT, CDR2 YYEEEE. Trimming cost V 6 bases and J 4 bases, with 24 bases left between them. This CDR3 comprises 17 residues. The CDR3: CASTSYRQEVKSDTQYF. The CDR3 nucleotides are TGTGCCAGCACCTCCTACCGCCAGGAGGTAAAATCAGATACGCAGTATTTT.

This chain links TRBV19 with TRBJ1-4; D is possibly TRBD1 (6 bases). The V and J ends lost 6 bases and 7 bases respectively, with 9 bases between them. Per germline, CDR1 LNHDA and CDR2 SQIVND (reference sequence). This CDR3 region has 12 residues. DNA of the CDR3: TGTGCCAGTAGCCAGGGGTTTGAAAAACTGTTTTTT. Its translation is CASSQGFEKLFF.

This chain connects TRBV19 to TRBJ1-2; D perhaps matches TRBD1 (6 bases). This CDR3 has 15 residues. Germline CDR1 reads LNHDA; CDR2 reads SQIVND (reference sequence). Trimming shortened V by 0 bases and J by 4 bases, and 12 bases separated the two germline ends. CDR3 sequence: CASSIDPTGTYGYTF. The CDR3 nucleotides read TGTGCCAGTAGTATAGACCCGACAGGAACCTATGGCTACACCTTC.

This clone has just one count. This chain joins TRBV5-1 and TRBJ1-2; TRBD1 matches at 7 bases. The germline gives CDR1 SGHRS, CDR2 YFSETQ. V shed 4 bases, J shed 2 bases, and the junction held 5 bases outside the gene matches. The CDR3 is 14 residues long. The DNA for the CDR3 is TGCGCCAGCAGCCCCTTGACAGGGAACTATGGCTACACCTTC. This gives the protein CASSPLTGNYGYTF.

The rearrangement uses TRBV10-3 and TRBJ1-1, with 10 bases fitting TRBD1. The CDR3 contains 15 residues. The germline gives CDR1 ENHRY, CDR2 SYGVKD. V gave up 3 bases and J gave up 7 bases; unmatched junction bases: 8. The CDR3 DNA reads TGTGCCATCAGTGACCAGACAGGGGGCAGGGGTGAAGCTTTCTTT. It encodes CAISDQTGGRGEAFF.

Here the CDR3 reads CATKRGEGITEAFF. The CDR3 nucleotides are TGTGCCACCAAAAGGGGGGAGGGGATCACTGAAGCTTTCTTT. The V gene is TRBV5-6, the J gene TRBJ1-1; tentative D call: TRBD1 (6 bases). Trimming removed 9 bases from V and 4 bases from J, with 19 bases in between. From germline, CDR1 is SGHDT and CDR2 YYEEEE. The CDR3 covers 14 residues.

Here the CDR3 reads CASSMKGVYGYTF. The CDR3, as DNA: TGTGCCAGTAGTATGAAGGGGGTTTATGGCTACACCTTC. The chain couples TRBV19 to TRBJ1-2; a weak D match, TRBD1 (6 bases). Trimming left V 3 bases short and J 5 bases short, with 10 bases between. CDR1 LNHDA and CDR2 SQIVND come from the germline V gene (reference sequence). The CDR3 is 13 residues long.

The gene calls are TRBV6-4 and TRBJ2-2; possibly TRBD2 for D (5 bases). The CDR3 covers 14 residues. The V gene lost 5 bases and the J gene lost 0 bases, with 7 bases spanning the gap. Germline values: CDR1 MRHNA, CDR2 SNTAGT. The CDR3 reads CASSSLANTGELFF. For the CDR3, the DNA is TGTGCCAGCAGTTCACTAGCGAACACCGGGGAGCTGTTTTTT.

The gene calls are TRBV7-3 and TRBJ2-5, with a possible D match to TRBD2 (5 bases). The J call may be wrong; the DNA end is better matched by TRBJ2-7. In germline, CDR1 is SGHTA, CDR2 FQGTGA. The CDR3 spans 14 residues. The CDR3 is CASSLRGSIHEQYF. In nucleotides, the CDR3 is TGTGCCAGCAGCTTACGAGGGTCCATCCACGAGCAGTACTTC.

The chain employs TRBV7-3 and TRBJ1-2; D gene unclear. The germline V and J ends were trimmed by 1 base and 3 bases, with 12 bases remaining between them. CDR1 is SGHTA and CDR2 is FQGTGA in the germline V gene. This CDR3 is built from 15 residues. The CDR3 sequence: CASSLMVSSHYGYTF. Here the CDR3 DNA reads TGTGCCAGCAGCTTAATGGTCTCCAGTCACTATGGCTACACCTTC.

The table lists this clone with a few counts. The chain is built from TRBV6-5 and TRBJ1-2, with D hard to call. From germline, CDR1 is MNHEY and CDR2 SVGAGI. V was clipped by 0 bases and J by 5 bases, with 13 bases between them. CDR3 length equals 15 residues. As DNA, the CDR3 is TGTGCCAGCAGTTACTCGACGGGAGCCCCTTATGGCTACACCTTC. Translation gives CASSYSTGAPYGYTF.